The rows below give T cell receptor beta chains drawn from one sample of a study of post-analysis software for immune sequencing data. TCRdb used MiXCR to reprocess the PCR reads, holding one entry per CDR3 protein. The sample contains about 540,000 distinct CDR3 sequences, around 31% of which appear only once. The sequencing input was blood. Source of these receptors: a girl aged 2-17 years with multiple sclerosis. Each CDR3 is given with its conserved first and last residue. Fields, in order: D gene, V gene, clone size, J gene, CDR3 DNA, CDR3 protein. D genes are given only for firm matches. A clone size is listed for some rows: how often the clone was seen (once, few, many), or a class if it is expanded.

>NA|TRBV29-1|few|TRBJ1-2
TGCAGCGTGGGGGGGGGGCGCGACCCTAACTATGGCTACACCTTC
CSVGGGRDPNYGYTF
>NA|TRBV15|NA|TRBJ1-2
TGTGCCACCAGCAGAGCTGAGGGCTATGGCTACACCTTC
CATSRAEGYGYTF
>NA|TRBV29-1|few|TRBJ1-1
TGCAGCGTTGGTTCAGGGGTCACTGAAGCTTTCTTT
CSVGSGVTEAFF
>TRBD1|TRBV5-5|few|TRBJ2-5
TGTGCCAGCAGCTCCCCACGGACAGGTCGAGAGACCCAGTACTTC
CASSSPRTGRETQYF
>TRBD1|TRBV5-1|few|TRBJ2-7
TGCGCCAGCAGCCAAAATCGACAGGGTTCCGAGCAGTACTTC
CASSQNRQGSEQYF
>NA|TRBV7-3|NA|TRBJ2-5
TGTGCCAGCAGCTTAATTCTGGGGGAGACCCAGTACTTC
CASSLILGETQYF
>NA|TRBV12-3/TRBV12-4|many|TRBJ1-1
TGTGCCAGCAGCTTAACAGGGAACACTGAAGCTTTCTTT
CASSLTGNTEAFF
>NA|TRBV7-2|NA|TRBJ2-1
TGTGCCAGCAGCTTAGTCGGTGCCTCCGGCTACAATGAGCAGTTCTTC
CASSLVGASGYNEQFF
>NA|TRBV29-1|few|TRBJ1-1
TGCAGCGTTTTCGGGAGGCCGACTGAAGCTTTCTTT
CSVFGRPTEAFF
>NA|TRBV5-1|NA|TRBJ2-1
TGCGCCAGCAGCTTCCAGGCCCCAGCCTACAATGAGCAGTTCTTC
CASSFQAPAYNEQFF
>NA|TRBV28|NA|TRBJ1-2
TGTGCCGGCCGGGATTTGCTGTATGGCTACACCTTC
CAGRDLLYGYTF
>NA|TRBV12-5|NA|TRBJ1-1
TGTGCTAGTGGTTTACGGGGGGCGACTGAAGCTTTCTTT
CASGLRGATEAFF
>NA|TRBV5-1|NA|TRBJ1-5
TGCGCCAGCAGCTATACAGGGTACCAGCCCCAGCATTTT
CASSYTGYQPQHF
>NA|TRBV12-3/TRBV12-4|NA|TRBJ2-6
TGTGCCAGCAGTCGAACAACCTCTGGGGCCAACGTCCTGACTTTC
CASSRTTSGANVLTF
>TRBD2|TRBV5-6|NA|TRBJ2-5
TGTGCCAGCAGCTCCCGGCGGGGGGGCCGTGAGACCCAGTACTTC
CASSSRRGGRETQYF
>TRBD1|TRBV12-3/TRBV12-4|NA|TRBJ2-6
TGTGCCAGCAGTAACCTAGGGACAGCTTACGGCTCTGGGGCCAACGTCCTGACTTTC
CASSNLGTAYGSGANVLTF
>NA|TRBV5-1|many|TRBJ2-1
TGCGCCAGCAGCTTGGAGGCATCGAGCTCCTACAATGAGCAGTTCTTC
CASSLEASSSYNEQFF
>TRBD2|TRBV20-1|NA|TRBJ2-1
TGCAGTGCTAGTCTTGCGGGGGGCAACAATGAGCAGTTCTTC
CSASLAGGNNEQFF
>NA|TRBV20-1|few|TRBJ2-1
TGCAGTGCTAGAGTGCGTTCAAAGCGATACAATGAGCAGTTCTTC
CSARVRSKRYNEQFF
>NA|TRBV5-1|NA|TRBJ2-7
TGCGCCAGCAGCCATTCGCCGACAAATTACGAGCAGTACTTC
CASSHSPTNYEQYF
>TRBD2|TRBV2|NA|TRBJ2-5
TGTGCCAGCACCCTGGTGACTAGCGGGGCGCCGTTCCAAGAGACCCAGTACTTC
CASTLVTSGAPFQETQYF
>NA|TRBV29-1|NA|TRBJ1-1
TGCAGCGCAGACAGCGCGAAGGGGCCTGAAGCTTTCTTT
CSADSAKGPEAFF
>TRBD2|TRBV6-1|NA|TRBJ2-5
TGTGCCAGCTGGGGACTAGCGGGTGCAGAGACCCAGTACTTC
CASWGLAGAETQYF
>TRBD1|TRBV5-6|few|TRBJ1-2
TGTGCCAGCAGCTTGTCGACAGGGGCGAGTGGCTACACCTTC
CASSLSTGASGYTF
>TRBD1|TRBV20-1|NA|TRBJ2-5
TGCAGTGCCGAAACCGGGACAGCACAAGAGACCCAGTACTTC
CSAETGTAQETQYF
>NA|TRBV7-6|NA|TRBJ1-5
TGTGCCAGCAGCTTAGCCGGCGGGGACGAGCCCCAGCATTTT
CASSLAGGDEPQHF
>NA|TRBV12-3/TRBV12-4|few|TRBJ2-1
TGTGCCAGCAGCCGTGAGCTGGGCTCCTACAATGAGCAGTTCTTC
CASSRELGSYNEQFF
>NA|TRBV12-3/TRBV12-4|few|TRBJ1-2
TGTGCCAGCAGTTTTAGGTATGGCTACACCTTC
CASSFRYGYTF
>NA|TRBV4-1|few|TRBJ2-3
TGCGCCAGCAGCCAAGAAGGAAACAGGTTACCCACAGATACGCAGTATTTT
CASSQEGNRLPTDTQYF
>NA|TRBV7-8|many|TRBJ2-7
TGTGCCAGCAGCCGACCGGACAGTTACGAGCAGTACTTC
CASSRPDSYEQYF
>TRBD2|TRBV29-1|few|TRBJ2-7
TGCAGCGTTGATTTCGCGGGGGGGTCCTACAATGAGCAGTACTTC
CSVDFAGGSYNEQYF
>TRBD2|TRBV20-1|NA|TRBJ2-1
TGCAGTGCGACCTGGACTAGCGGGGTCAATGAGCAGTTCTTC
CSATWTSGVNEQFF
>NA|TRBV6-6|few|TRBJ1-1
TGTGCCAGCAGGGACGTAGCGGGGGCGAACACTGAAGCTTTCTTT
CASRDVAGANTEAFF